Listed below are T cell receptor beta chains from one sample, sequenced in a study of blood T cell repertoires in COVID-19. The method was immunoSEQ multiplex PCR; TCRdb's version includes in-frame clones alone and lacks a portion of them. The sample consists of about 34,000 clones, about 91% of them appearing once. Sequenced material: peripheral blood. Every receptor here comes from a woman of 80 years or more with acute or convalescent COVID-19. The CDR3 runs from the conserved cysteine through the conserved F or W. The D gene is left open where the match is weak. Rows may omit the clone size; those that give it use once, few, many or a size class.

d_call: TRBD1
j_call: TRBJ1-5
clone_size: NA
v_call: TRBV19
cdr3_nt: TGTGCCAGTAGCATGGACAGGGATCAGCCCCAGCATTTT
cdr3_aa: CASSMDRDQPQHF

d_call: NA
j_call: TRBJ2-1
clone_size: NA
v_call: TRBV6-2/TRBV6-3
cdr3_nt: TGTGCCAGCAGTTACTCGATCTTGCAGCGCCAGAGTGAGCAGTTCTTC
cdr3_aa: CASSYSILQRQSEQFF

d_call: TRBD1
j_call: TRBJ2-3
clone_size: NA
v_call: TRBV5-1
cdr3_nt: TGCGCCAGCAGCTCTGCTACGGACAGGAGCACAGATACGCAGTATTTT
cdr3_aa: CASSSATDRSTDTQYF

d_call: TRBD1
j_call: TRBJ1-1
clone_size: NA
v_call: TRBV6-5
cdr3_nt: TGTGCCAGCATCCGGGACAGAGCCCTGAACACTGAAGCTTTCTTT
cdr3_aa: CASIRDRALNTEAFF

d_call: NA
j_call: TRBJ1-6
clone_size: once
v_call: TRBV5-5
cdr3_nt: TGTGCCAGCGACAACAACTATAATTCACCCCTCCACTTT
cdr3_aa: CASDNNYNSPLHF

d_call: TRBD2
j_call: TRBJ2-1
clone_size: NA
v_call: TRBV11-2
cdr3_nt: TGTGCCAGTAGGCCCGGGGGGAAGAATGAGCAGTTCTTC
cdr3_aa: CASRPGGKNEQFF

d_call: NA
j_call: TRBJ2-6
clone_size: few
v_call: TRBV4-2
cdr3_nt: TGTGCCAGCAGCCTTTACTTTGACACCTCTGGGGCCAACGTCCTGACTTTC
cdr3_aa: CASSLYFDTSGANVLTF

d_call: NA
j_call: TRBJ1-2
clone_size: NA
v_call: TRBV12-5
cdr3_nt: TGTGCTAGTGGTTCCTGGACAACTAACTATGGCTACACCTTC
cdr3_aa: CASGSWTTNYGYTF

d_call: TRBD2
j_call: TRBJ2-3
clone_size: NA
v_call: TRBV3-1/TRBV3-2
cdr3_nt: TGTGCCAGCAGCCCTAGCGGGGGGACCACAGATACGCAGTATTTT
cdr3_aa: CASSPSGGTTDTQYF

d_call: NA
j_call: TRBJ2-3
clone_size: once
v_call: TRBV5-1
cdr3_nt: TGCGCCAGCAGCTTTGATGGGGGCGATACGCAGTATTTT
cdr3_aa: CASSFDGGDTQYF

d_call: NA
j_call: TRBJ2-2
clone_size: NA
v_call: TRBV5-1
cdr3_nt: TGCGCCAGCAACTTGGGGGGCGCAGGGGGAACCGGGGAGCTGTTTTTT
cdr3_aa: CASNLGGAGGTGELFF

d_call: NA
j_call: TRBJ1-5
clone_size: NA
v_call: TRBV11-2
cdr3_nt: TGTGCCAGCAGCTTAACGAAGGAGCAGCCCCAGCATTTT
cdr3_aa: CASSLTKEQPQHF

d_call: TRBD2
j_call: TRBJ2-1
clone_size: NA
v_call: TRBV5-1
cdr3_nt: TGCGCCAGCAGCTTGTCTACCGGGACTAGCTTCAGCTCCTACAATGAGCAGTTCTTC
cdr3_aa: CASSLSTGTSFSSYNEQFF

d_call: NA
j_call: TRBJ1-5
clone_size: NA
v_call: TRBV30
cdr3_nt: TGTGCCTGGAGTGTAGGAAATTTCGGGCAGCCCCAGCATTTT
cdr3_aa: CAWSVGNFGQPQHF

d_call: NA
j_call: TRBJ2-7
clone_size: NA
v_call: TRBV19
cdr3_nt: TGTGCCAGTAGTATAAGCGCGGTCGGACACGACTCCTACGAGCAGTACTTC
cdr3_aa: CASSISAVGHDSYEQYF

d_call: NA
j_call: TRBJ1-6
clone_size: NA
v_call: TRBV6-5
cdr3_nt: TGTGCCAGCAAAACAGGGATGTTGGATAATTCACCCCTCCACTTT
cdr3_aa: CASKTGMLDNSPLHF

d_call: NA
j_call: TRBJ2-2
clone_size: NA
v_call: TRBV5-4
cdr3_nt: TGTGCCAGCAGCCGGGAGAGGGGGCAAGTGACCGGGGAGCTGTTTTTT
cdr3_aa: CASSRERGQVTGELFF

d_call: NA
j_call: TRBJ2-7
clone_size: NA
v_call: TRBV19
cdr3_nt: TGTGCCAGTAGCCGACCAGGTGCCTACGAGCAGTACTTC
cdr3_aa: CASSRPGAYEQYF